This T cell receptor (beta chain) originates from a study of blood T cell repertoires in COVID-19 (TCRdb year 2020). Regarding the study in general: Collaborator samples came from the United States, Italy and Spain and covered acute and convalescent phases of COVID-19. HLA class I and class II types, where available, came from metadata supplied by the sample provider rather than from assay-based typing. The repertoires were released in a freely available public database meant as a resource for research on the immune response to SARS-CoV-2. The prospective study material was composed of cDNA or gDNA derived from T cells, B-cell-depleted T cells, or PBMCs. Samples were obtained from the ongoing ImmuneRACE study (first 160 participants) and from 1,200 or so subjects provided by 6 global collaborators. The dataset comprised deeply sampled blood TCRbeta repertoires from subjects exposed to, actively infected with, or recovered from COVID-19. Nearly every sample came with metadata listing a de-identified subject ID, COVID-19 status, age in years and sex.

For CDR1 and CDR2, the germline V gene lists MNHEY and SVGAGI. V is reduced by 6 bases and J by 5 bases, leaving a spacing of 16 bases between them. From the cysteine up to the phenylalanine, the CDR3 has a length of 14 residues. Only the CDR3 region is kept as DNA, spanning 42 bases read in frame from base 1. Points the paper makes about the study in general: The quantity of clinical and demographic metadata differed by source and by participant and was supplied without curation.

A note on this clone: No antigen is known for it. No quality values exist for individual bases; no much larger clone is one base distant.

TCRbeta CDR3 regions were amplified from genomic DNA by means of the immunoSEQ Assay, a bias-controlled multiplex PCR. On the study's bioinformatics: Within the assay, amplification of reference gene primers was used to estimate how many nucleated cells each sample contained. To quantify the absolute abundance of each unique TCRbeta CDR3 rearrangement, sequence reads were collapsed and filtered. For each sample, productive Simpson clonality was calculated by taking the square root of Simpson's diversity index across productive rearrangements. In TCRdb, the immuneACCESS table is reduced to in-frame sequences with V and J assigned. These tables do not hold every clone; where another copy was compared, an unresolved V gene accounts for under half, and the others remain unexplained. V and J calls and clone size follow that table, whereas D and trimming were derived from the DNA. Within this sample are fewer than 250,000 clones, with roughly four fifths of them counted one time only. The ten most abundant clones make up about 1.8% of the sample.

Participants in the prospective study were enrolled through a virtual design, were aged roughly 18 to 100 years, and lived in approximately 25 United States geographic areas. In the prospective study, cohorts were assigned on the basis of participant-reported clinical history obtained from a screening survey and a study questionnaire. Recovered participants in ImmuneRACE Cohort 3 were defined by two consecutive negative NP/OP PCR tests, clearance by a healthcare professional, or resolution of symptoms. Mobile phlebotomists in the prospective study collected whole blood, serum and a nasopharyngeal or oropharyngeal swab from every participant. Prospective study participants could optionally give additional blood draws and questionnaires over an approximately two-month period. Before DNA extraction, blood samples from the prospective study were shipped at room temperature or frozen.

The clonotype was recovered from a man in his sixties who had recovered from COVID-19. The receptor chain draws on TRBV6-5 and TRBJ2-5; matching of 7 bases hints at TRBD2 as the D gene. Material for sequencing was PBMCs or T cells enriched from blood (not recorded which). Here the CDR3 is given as CASSRRGAGETQYF. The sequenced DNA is TGTGCCAGCAGCCGTCGGGGGGCCGGGGAGACCCAGTACTTC.